This T cell receptor beta chain was profiled in a study of T cell changes during pregnancy in multiple sclerosis. The protocol was immunoSEQ multiplex PCR, while the TCRdb copy is restricted to in-frame clones and leaves out a portion. The sample lists 67,000 or so clones, almost 95% occurring once. The germline CDR1 and CDR2 sequences are MNHEY and SMNVEV (reference sequence). V lost 5 bases and J 5 bases, leaving 15 bases between the germline ends. The CDR3 has 14 residues. This clonotype was sampled from a female donor in good health, enrolled as a control in a pregnancy study. The chain couples TRBV27 to TRBJ1-1, with D hard to call. Material: CD8+ T cells from peripheral blood mononuclear cells, obtained in the third trimester of pregnancy. The CDR3 region is CASSPGNLGTEAFF. As DNA, the CDR3 is TGTGCCAGCAGTCCGGGGAACTTGGGGACTGAAGCTTTCTTT.